This section outlines one T cell receptor beta chain sequence together with its context. The data stem from a study of T cell changes during pregnancy in multiple sclerosis. Germline values: CDR1 SGHTA, CDR2 FQGNSA. Trimming removed 1 base from V and 4 bases from J; junction bases left unmatched: 3. CDR3 length equals 15 residues. This table comes from immunoSEQ multiplex PCR, and its TCRdb copy is limited to in-frame clones, with some not included. The profile covers tens of thousands of clones, with about 88% appearing a single time and 10% to 13% taken by the ten largest. The sequence was collected from a female donor with multiple sclerosis, enrolled in a pregnancy study. Sequences were derived from CD8+ T cells from peripheral blood mononuclear cells, sampled in the second trimester of pregnancy. The rearrangement joins TRBV7-2 to TRBJ1-5; 8 nucleotides match TRBD1. CDR3 sequence: CASSLVRGRNQPQHF. The CDR3, as DNA: TGTGCCAGCAGCTTAGTCAGGGGGCGGAATCAGCCCCAGCATTTT.